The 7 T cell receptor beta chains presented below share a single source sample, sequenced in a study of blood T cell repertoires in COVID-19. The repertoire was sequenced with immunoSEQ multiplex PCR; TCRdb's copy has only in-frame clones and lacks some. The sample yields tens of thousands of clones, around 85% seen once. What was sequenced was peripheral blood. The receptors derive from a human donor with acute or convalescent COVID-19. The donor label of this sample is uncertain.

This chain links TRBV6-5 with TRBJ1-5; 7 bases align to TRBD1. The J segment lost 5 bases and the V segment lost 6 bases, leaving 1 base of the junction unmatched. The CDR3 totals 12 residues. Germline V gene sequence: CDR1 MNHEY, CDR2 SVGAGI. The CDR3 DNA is TGTGCCAGCAGCGACAGGGATCAGCCCCAGCATTTT. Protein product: CASSDRDQPQHF.

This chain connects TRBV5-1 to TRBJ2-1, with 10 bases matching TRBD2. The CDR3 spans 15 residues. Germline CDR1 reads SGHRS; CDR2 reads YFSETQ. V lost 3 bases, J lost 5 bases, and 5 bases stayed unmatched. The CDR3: CASSWSSGGHNEQFF. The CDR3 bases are TGCGCCAGCAGCTGGTCTAGCGGGGGACACAATGAGCAGTTCTTC.

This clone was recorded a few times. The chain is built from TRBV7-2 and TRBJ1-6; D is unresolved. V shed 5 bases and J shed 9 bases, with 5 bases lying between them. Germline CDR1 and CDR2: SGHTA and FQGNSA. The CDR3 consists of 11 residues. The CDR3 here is CASSSSSPLHF. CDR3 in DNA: TGTGCCAGCAGCAGTAGTTCACCCCTCCACTTT.

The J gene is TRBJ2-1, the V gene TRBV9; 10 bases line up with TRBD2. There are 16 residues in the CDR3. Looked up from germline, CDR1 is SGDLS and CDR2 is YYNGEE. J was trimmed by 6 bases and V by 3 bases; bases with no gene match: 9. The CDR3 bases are TGTGCCAGCAGCGCCCCCCCTAGCGGGAGTCCCAATGAGCAGTTCTTC. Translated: CASSAPPSGSPNEQFF.

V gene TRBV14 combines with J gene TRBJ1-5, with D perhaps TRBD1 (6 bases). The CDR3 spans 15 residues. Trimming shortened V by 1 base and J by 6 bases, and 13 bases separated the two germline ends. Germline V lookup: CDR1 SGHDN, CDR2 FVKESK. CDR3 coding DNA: TGTGCCAGCAGCCAAGGGGCGGGGGCTGGTCAGCCCCAGCATTTT. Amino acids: CASSQGAGAGQPQHF.

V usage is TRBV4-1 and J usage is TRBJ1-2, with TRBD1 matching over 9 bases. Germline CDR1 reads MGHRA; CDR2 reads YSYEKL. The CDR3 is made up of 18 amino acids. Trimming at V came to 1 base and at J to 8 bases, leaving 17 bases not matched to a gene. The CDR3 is CASSQGVGTGYNPGGYTF. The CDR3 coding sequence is TGCGCCAGCAGCCAAGGCGTTGGGACAGGGTACAACCCGGGGGGCTACACCTTC.

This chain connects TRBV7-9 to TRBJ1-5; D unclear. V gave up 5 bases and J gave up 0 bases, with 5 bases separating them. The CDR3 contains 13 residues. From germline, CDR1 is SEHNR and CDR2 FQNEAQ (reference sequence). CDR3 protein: CASSGGSNQPQHF. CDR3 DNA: TGTGCCAGCAGCGGAGGTAGCAATCAGCCCCAGCATTTT.